This TCR beta chain was observed in a study of long-term antiretroviral therapy in people with HIV. Study overall: The 2015 immediate-ART recommendation was preceded by the earliest samples by about a decade. Study results and caveats: Control repertoires displayed wider CDR3 length ranges than the HIV repertoires.

As to this clone: What it binds is unknown.

Each participant with HIV received care in the United States. Samples were assayed with immunoSEQ v3.0 at survey level. This table comes from immunoSEQ multiplex PCR, and its TCRdb copy is limited to in-frame clones, with some not included. There are tens of thousands of clones in the sample; just under 95% occur only once, and roughly 3.9% lies in the top ten. This CDR3 has 15 residues. V was cut by 4 bases and J by 2 bases, with 12 bases left in between. Germline-derived CDR1 and CDR2 are SGHTA and FQGNSA. This sequence was found in a woman between 45 and 60 years old with HIV. Sample: unsorted PBMCs, taken 4.1 years after starting antiretroviral therapy. The chain links TRBV7-2 to TRBJ1-5; D may be TRBD1 (5 bases). The CDR3 region is CASSSQGGGNQPQHF. CDR3 nucleotide sequence: TGTGCCAGCAGCTCCCAGGGAGGGGGCAATCAGCCCCAGCATTTT.